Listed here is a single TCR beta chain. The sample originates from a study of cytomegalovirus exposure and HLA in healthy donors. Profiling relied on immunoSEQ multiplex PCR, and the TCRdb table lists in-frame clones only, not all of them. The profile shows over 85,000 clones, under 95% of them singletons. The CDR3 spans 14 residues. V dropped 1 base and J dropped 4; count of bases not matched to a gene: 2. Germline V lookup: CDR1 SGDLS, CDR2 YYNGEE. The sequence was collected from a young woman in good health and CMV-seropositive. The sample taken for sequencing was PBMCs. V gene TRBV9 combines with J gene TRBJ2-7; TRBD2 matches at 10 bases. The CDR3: CASSVTSGIYEQYF. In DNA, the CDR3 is TGTGCCAGCAGCGTAACTAGCGGGATTTACGAGCAGTACTTC.